A selection of T cell receptor beta chains follows, all from one sample in a study of siplizumab effects on memory and regulatory T cells. Sequencing used immunoSEQ multiplex PCR; TCRdb keeps in-frame clones, though not all of them. The sample holds 100,000 or so clones; about 94% are singletons and the top ten take over 1%. The material sequenced was non-Treg CD4+ T cells sorted from blood. Receptors originate from a human donor in good health. Each CDR3 is given with its conserved first and last residue. Each record gives: CDR3 DNA, CDR3 protein, D gene, clone size, J gene, V gene. The D gene is left open where the match is weak. Rows may omit the clone size; those that give it use once, few, many or a size class.

TGTGCCAGCAGCTTTGGACATTCAACTAATGAAAAACTGTTTTTT CASSFGHSTNEKLFF - - TRBJ1-4 TRBV5-5
TGTGCCACCAGCAGGACCCGGACAGGGAAAGAGACCCAGTACTTC CATSRTRTGKETQYF TRBD1 - TRBJ2-5 TRBV15
TGTGCCAGCAGATTAAACCCGTCGAGCTACAATGAGCAGTTCTTC CASRLNPSSYNEQFF - - TRBJ2-1 TRBV7-3
TGTGCCAGCTCACCAGGGACAGGGGGAGCTAACTATGGCTACACCTTC CASSPGTGGANYGYTF TRBD1 - TRBJ1-2 TRBV18
TGTGCCAGTGCTGGGGGGCTTGGGCCCCAGCATTTT CASAGGLGPQHF - few TRBJ1-5 TRBV2
TGTGCCAGCAGCGTTACCGGGACAGGGGTAGAGACCCAGTACTTC CASSVTGTGVETQYF TRBD1 - TRBJ2-5 TRBV9
TGTGCCAGCAGTTTTCCGCGGGAGGGCCACAATGAGCAGTTCTTC CASSFPREGHNEQFF TRBD2 - TRBJ2-1 TRBV28
TGTGCCAGCAGCCTCTATATCCGCACTGAAGCTTTCTTT CASSLYIRTEAFF - - TRBJ1-1 TRBV5-6
TGTGCCAGCAGCAAAAGTTACGCGACAGCCCGTGACAATGAGCAGTTCTTC CASSKSYATARDNEQFF - - TRBJ2-1 TRBV21-1
TGTGCCAGCAGCTTGCAACAGGGGAGGAACACTGAAGCTTTCTTT CASSLQQGRNTEAFF TRBD1 - TRBJ1-1 TRBV11-2
TGTGCCAGTAGTATAGATCTGGAGGCCTCCCAGCATTTT CASSIDLEASQHF - - TRBJ1-5 TRBV19
TGTGCCGCAAGAGATGGGTACAATGAGCAGTTCTTC CAARDGYNEQFF - - TRBJ2-1 TRBV9
TGTGCCAGCTCACCTCCGGGACTAGCGGGAAACGCCTACAATGAGCAGTTCTTC CASSPPGLAGNAYNEQFF TRBD2 - TRBJ2-1 TRBV18
TGTGCCAGCTCACCCATGGACAGCAATCAGCCCCAGCATTTT CASSPMDSNQPQHF - - TRBJ1-5 TRBV18
TGTGCCAGCTCACCATTTGGGACGCAAAAGTCGACCGCCATCCAAGAGACCCAGTACTTC CASSPFGTQKSTAIQETQYF - - TRBJ2-5 TRBV18
TGTGCCAGTAGTAGAGGACAGGTCGGAAACACCATATATTTT CASSRGQVGNTIYF TRBD1 - TRBJ1-3 TRBV19
TGTGCCAGCAGCCCCCGCGGGGCAGGTGGGGCCAACGTCCTGACTTTC CASSPRGAGGANVLTF - - TRBJ2-6 TRBV11-2
TGTGCCAGCGGCAAGGGGACGAATGAGCAGTTCTTC CASGKGTNEQFF - - TRBJ2-1 TRBV7-2
TGTGCCAGCAGCTTTAAAACAGGGGCTGGGGCCAACGTCCTGACTTTC CASSFKTGAGANVLTF TRBD1 - TRBJ2-6 TRBV7-9
TGTGCCAGCGGGCTAAGCTACGAGCAGTACTTC CASGLSYEQYF - - TRBJ2-7 TRBV2
TGTGCCAGCAGCTTGCTAGTTGGCGGAAAGACCCAGTACTTC CASSLLVGGKTQYF - - TRBJ2-5 TRBV11-2
TGTGCCAGCAGCTTAGATCTGAGGGATGAGCAGTTCTTC CASSLDLRDEQFF - - TRBJ2-1 TRBV11-3
TGTGCCAGTAGCGGGGGGAATCAAGAGACCCAGTACTTC CASSGGNQETQYF TRBD2 - TRBJ2-5 TRBV19
TGTGCCAGCAGTACCTACAGGGGTGGTGACTATGGCTACACCTTC CASSTYRGGDYGYTF TRBD1 - TRBJ1-2 TRBV25-1
TGCGCCAGCAGTGAGTCCCCAGAGGATACGCAGTATTTT CASSESPEDTQYF - once TRBJ2-3 TRBV10-2
TGCAGTGCTGGGGGACAGGGGGTCTACACCTTC CSAGGQGVYTF TRBD1 - TRBJ1-2 TRBV20-1
TGTGCCAGCAGCCTAAGACCAGGGTACCAGCCCCAGCATTTT CASSLRPGYQPQHF - - TRBJ1-5 TRBV11-2
TGTGCCAGCTCACCATCGGGGGCCGATCAGCCCCAGCATTTT CASSPSGADQPQHF - - TRBJ1-5 TRBV18
TGCGCCAGCAGCGGGGGACTAGCGGACGGTAATACGCAGTATTTT CASSGGLADGNTQYF TRBD2 - TRBJ2-3 TRBV5-1
TGTGCAAGTCGCTTAGCAGGAGGGTCGAGCGGGCACTCCTACGAGCAGTACTTC CASRLAGGSSGHSYEQYF - - TRBJ2-7 TRBV12-2
TGTGCCAGCAGCTATGGCGGGGACACTGAAGCTTTCTTT CASSYGGDTEAFF - - TRBJ1-1 TRBV14
TGTGCCATCAGTCCCGAGGGGGTTAACTATGGCTACACCTTC CAISPEGVNYGYTF - - TRBJ1-2 TRBV10-3
TGTGCCAGTAGTAGTTGGACTAGCCCAGATACGCAGTATTTT CASSSWTSPDTQYF TRBD2 - TRBJ2-3 TRBV19
TGTGCCAGCAGCTTGATTTGTTTCTCGGTGGGAGAAAGCGCTGGAAACACCATATATTTT CASSLICFSVGESAGNTIYF - - TRBJ1-3 TRBV7-3
TGTGCCACCTCGCCGGAAAGTAGATCGCAGCCCCAGCATTTT CATSPESRSQPQHF - few TRBJ1-5 TRBV6-5
TGTGCCAGTAGTCTCGTCGGGCTTGAAGCTTTCTTT CASSLVGLEAFF - - TRBJ1-1 TRBV19
TGCAGTGCTAGAGATTTAGCTTTCTTT CSARDLAFF - - TRBJ1-1 TRBV20-1
TGTGCCAGCAGACTGTTAGACAGGAACCGGAAAAACTATGGCTACACCTTC CASRLLDRNRKNYGYTF - - TRBJ1-2 TRBV28
TGTGCCAGCAGCCCAGGACGGTCCTACGAGCAGTACTTC CASSPGRSYEQYF - - TRBJ2-7 TRBV28
TGTGCCAGCGGGACTAGCTCCTACGAGCAGTACTTC CASGTSSYEQYF TRBD2 - TRBJ2-7 TRBV28
TGTGCCAGCAGCGTACTCCCAAGCGCGGGTCAAGAGACCCAGTACTTC CASSVLPSAGQETQYF - once TRBJ2-5 TRBV9
TGTGCCAGCAGCCCAGGACTGCCCCGGAGCTATGGCTACACCTTC CASSPGLPRSYGYTF - once TRBJ1-2 TRBV5-6
TGTGCCAGCAGTGAATCAGACAGGACAACCCTCGGCTACACCTTC CASSESDRTTLGYTF - - TRBJ1-2 TRBV25-1
TGCGCCAGCAGGATAGGAGGGCCTAATGAGCAGTTCTTC CASRIGGPNEQFF - - TRBJ2-1 TRBV5-1
TGTGCCAGCAGTGAAGCCCTTGGCGGGAGAGCTTACAATGAGCAGTTCTTC CASSEALGGRAYNEQFF TRBD2 - TRBJ2-1 TRBV6-1
TGTGCCAGCAGTTACCAGGGGACAGGGCCGGTCAACACCTTC CASSYQGTGPVNTF TRBD1 - TRBJ1-2 TRBV6-6
TGTGCCAGCAGCATACACCACAGGGACACTGAAGCTTTCTTT CASSIHHRDTEAFF - - TRBJ1-1 TRBV14
TGTGCCAGCAGCGTACGGGCAGAATCGAATGAAAAACTGTTTTTT CASSVRAESNEKLFF - - TRBJ1-4 TRBV9
TGTGCCAGCAACACCAGGGGGGAGCCAGTGGGTGAGACCCAGTACTTC CASNTRGEPVGETQYF - - TRBJ2-5 TRBV28
TGTGCCAGCAGCTTAACGGACGGTGCCTACGAGCAGTACTTC CASSLTDGAYEQYF - once TRBJ2-7 TRBV11-2
TGTGCCAGTAGGAAAAGCGGCACTAGAAAAGATGAGCAGTTCTTC CASRKSGTRKDEQFF - - TRBJ2-1 TRBV19
TGTGCCAGCAGCCCTCGGGACAGGGAGCGGAATGAGCAGTTCTTC CASSPRDRERNEQFF TRBD1 - TRBJ2-1 TRBV14